The clone carrying this T cell receptor beta chain was picked up one time. This specimen comes from a study of blood T cell repertoires in COVID-19. Study details: Whether acute or convalescent, the COVID-19 samples came from the United States, Italy and Spain.

Germline CDR1 LNHNV, CDR2 YYDKDF (reference sequence). There are 20 residues in the CDR3. The J segment lost 0 bases and the V segment lost 1 base, leaving 10 bases of the junction unmatched. Profiled with immunoSEQ multiplex PCR; TCRdb holds only in-frame clones, not every one. The sample lists roughly 270,000 clones, 75% to 90% seen once, with around 2.3% in the top ten. Before being deemed recovered, Cohort 3 donors had two negative PCRs, clearance, or symptom resolution. The sample was PBMCs or T cells enriched from blood (not recorded which). The TCR was taken from a woman in her forties or fifties who had recovered from COVID-19. The chain links TRBV15 to TRBJ2-1; 12 bases map to TRBD2. The CDR3 nucleotides read TGTGCCACCAGCAGAGTATCACTAGCGGGGGGCCGGAGCTCCTACAATGAGCAGTTCTTC. Encoded protein: CATSRVSLAGGRSSYNEQFF.